The 20 T cell receptor beta chains below come from one sample, sequenced in a study of PD-L1 blockade in urothelial cancer. The assay was immunoSEQ multiplex PCR, and TCRdb's table has in-frame clones only and misses some. The data contain about 29,000 clones, around 90% of them seen just once; the ten biggest clones take up 1.5% to 2%. The sequencing here drew on PBMCs, taken around atezolizumab (anti-PD-L1) treatment. The source is a man aged 45 to 65 with urothelial cancer.

The chain links TRBV7-2 to TRBJ2-7; 10 bases align to TRBD1. The CDR3 runs to 15 residues. Germline CDR1 is SGHTA and CDR2 is FQGNSA. The V segment lost 6 bases and the J segment 1 base; nucleotides outside the gene matches: 6. The CDR3 bases are TGTGCCAGCAGGTTGACAGGGGGCGTTTCCTACGAGCAGTACTTC. Translation: CASRLTGGVSYEQYF.

This sequence joins TRBV12-5 and TRBJ1-5; the match to TRBD1 covers 12 bases. In germline, CDR1 is LGHNT, CDR2 FRNRAP. The CDR3 loop spans 15 amino acids. V lost 6 bases, J lost 6 bases, and 6 bases stayed unmatched. The CDR3 here is CASGPGQGAGQPQHF. DNA of the CDR3: TGTGCTAGTGGACCGGGACAGGGGGCAGGTCAGCCCCAGCATTTT.

The rearrangement uses TRBV12-5 and TRBJ2-1; TRBD1 might be the D (5 bases). Germline-derived CDR1 and CDR2 are LGHNT and FRNRAP. The CDR3 sequence is 13 residues long. Trimming shortened V by 1 base and J by 8 bases, and 9 bases separated the two germline ends. The DNA of the CDR3 is TGTGCTAGTGGTTTGGCAGGGATGGATGAGCAGTTCTTC. Protein product: CASGLAGMDEQFF.

The V and J genes are TRBV4-2 and TRBJ2-2; 7 bases map to TRBD2. Per germline, CDR1 LGHNA and CDR2 YNFKEQ. V shed 5 bases, J shed 12 bases, and the junction held 18 bases outside the gene matches. The length of the CDR3 is 16 residues. CDR3 sequence: CASSSQGGWSEVKLFF. The CDR3 nucleotides are TGTGCCAGCAGCTCTCAGGGAGGGTGGTCTGAAGTGAAGCTGTTTTTT.

The sample holds a few counts of this clone. The rearrangement uses TRBV30 and TRBJ1-5; D is perhaps TRBD1 (6 bases). There are 13 residues in the CDR3. Between the trimmed V and J ends, which lost 1 base and 7 bases, there was a span of 11 bases. The germline V gene encodes CDR1 GTSNPN and CDR2 SVGIG (reference sequence). The CDR3 region has the DNA TGTGCCTGGAGTGGGTCAGGGGACCAGCCCCAGCATTTT. Translation gives CAWSGSGDQPQHF.

The chain is built from TRBV7-9 and TRBJ2-7, with D unclear. Germline V CDR1 and CDR2: SEHNR, FQNEAQ (reference sequence). This CDR3 spans 13 amino acids. Trimming took 5 bases from V and 2 from J, leaving 10 bases between them. This CDR3 reads CASSLVYTYEQYF. CDR3 nucleotide sequence: TGTGCCAGCAGCCTTGTGTACACCTACGAGCAGTACTTC. Using reference TRBV7-9 and TRBJ2-7 for the parts outside the CDR3, the full variable domain is DTGVSQNPRHKITKRGQNVTFRCDPISEHNRLYWYRQTLGQGPEFLTYFQNEAQLEKSRLLSDRFSAERPKGSFSTLEIQRTEQGDSAMYLCASSLVYTYEQYFGPGTRLTVT.

The gene calls are TRBV5-1 and TRBJ2-7, with 9 bases that match TRBD1. The CDR3 is 15 residues long. Per germline, CDR1 SGHRS and CDR2 YFSETQ. V shed 4 bases and J 2 bases; nucleotides not matched to a gene: 7. The CDR3 spells CASSPNRGQTYEQYF. Here the CDR3 DNA reads TGCGCCAGCAGCCCTAACAGGGGGCAAACCTACGAGCAGTACTTC.

The V call is TRBV18, the J call TRBJ2-2; TRBD1 might be the D (7 bases). The CDR3 consists of 15 residues. V lost 6 bases to trimming and J lost 4 bases, with 15 bases between them. Germline assignment: CDR1 KGHSH and CDR2 LQKENI. CDR3 sequence (DNA): TGTGCCAGCTCGGTGCTTCAGGGGGGCACCGGGGAGCTGTTTTTT. Amino acids: CASSVLQGGTGELFF.

This clone has just a few counts. V and J are TRBV2 and TRBJ2-5; a possible D gene is TRBD1 (5 bases). Per the germline V gene, CDR1 is SNHLY and CDR2 is FYNNEI. The V end lost 3 bases, the J end lost 4 bases, and 24 bases lay between the germline ends. The CDR3 runs 18 residues. The CDR3 bases are TGTGCCAGCAGTGAGGGTTACCAGGGAATCCCACACAGAGAGACCCAGTACTTC. Its protein is CASSEGYQGIPHRETQYF.

The gene calls are TRBV9 and TRBJ2-1; the match to TRBD2 covers 9 bases. There are 16 residues in the CDR3. J lost 3 bases, V lost 3 bases, and 7 bases had no gene match. Germline CDR1 and CDR2: SGDLS and YYNGEE. The CDR3 reads CASSARLAVNYNEQFF. CDR3 DNA: TGTGCCAGCAGCGCCAGACTAGCGGTAAACTACAATGAGCAGTTCTTC.

V and J are TRBV5-1 and TRBJ1-3, with D unresolved. The germline V gene encodes CDR1 SGHRS and CDR2 YFSETQ. Trimming took off 1 base at V and 1 base at J, with 9 bases between the two ends. The CDR3 spans 15 residues. CDR3 residues: CASSLRPGSGNTIYF. The CDR3 nucleotides read TGCGCCAGCAGCTTGAGACCAGGATCTGGAAACACCATATATTTT.

This clone showed up just a few times. The chain carries TRBV19 and TRBJ1-1; no reliable D call. CDR3 length: 13 residues. Germline V gives CDR1 LNHDA, CDR2 SQIVND (reference sequence). Trimming pared 7 bases from V and 1 base from J, leaving 10 bases between. The CDR3 loop reads CASNEQRNTEAFF. The CDR3 DNA reads as TGTGCCAGTAACGAACAGAGGAACACTGAAGCTTTCTTT. The variable domain in full, with the rest retrieved from reference TRBV19 and TRBJ1-1, is DGGITQSPKYLFRKEGQNVTLSCEQNLNHDAMYWYRQDPGQGLRLIYYSQIVNDFQKGDIAEGYSVSREKKESFPLTVTSAQKNPTAFYLCASNEQRNTEAFFGQGTRLTVV.

The CDR3 loop reads CASRYRGNQPQHF. The DNA for the CDR3 is TGTGCCAGTAGGTACAGGGGGAATCAGCCCCAGCATTTT. The J gene is TRBJ1-5, the V gene TRBV19; 8 bases match TRBD1. The CDR3 spans 13 residues. Germline assignment: CDR1 LNHDA and CDR2 SQIVND (reference sequence). Trimming cost V 6 bases and J 4 bases; bases outside gene matches: 2.

V usage is TRBV10-1 and J usage is TRBJ2-1, with TRBD2 as a possible D gene (6 bases). V lost 3 bases, J lost 0 bases, and 18 bases lay in between. The CDR3 has 18 residues. Germline-derived CDR1 and CDR2 are WNHNN and SYGVQD (reference sequence). Here the CDR3 reads CASSDGDGRKISYNEQFF. DNA for the CDR3: TGCGCCAGCAGTGACGGCGACGGGAGAAAGATCTCCTACAATGAGCAGTTCTTC.

The chain has TRBV6-4 and TRBJ2-1; 10 positions agree with TRBD2. CDR3 size: 15 residues. The V segment lost 4 bases and the J segment 1 base; nucleotides outside the gene matches: 1. The germline V gene has CDR1 MRHNA and CDR2 SNTAGT. In DNA form, the CDR3 reads TGTGCCAGCAGTGCACTAGCGGGGTCCTACAATGAGCAGTTCTTC. Translating gives CASSALAGSYNEQFF.

The J gene is TRBJ1-1, the V gene TRBV18, with 9 bases identical to TRBD1. Germline V gives CDR1 KGHSH, CDR2 LQKENI. V shed 6 bases and J 0 bases; nucleotides not matched to a gene: 11. The CDR3 has 17 residues. The chain's CDR3 is CASSSIGWTGVNTEAFF. CDR3 DNA sequence: TGTGCCAGCTCCTCAATCGGATGGACAGGGGTGAACACTGAAGCTTTCTTT.

This rearrangement joins TRBV27 to TRBJ1-5; D remains unclear. The ends were cut back, 5 bases at V and 0 bases at J, with 8 bases in the middle. There are 14 residues in the CDR3. From germline, CDR1 is MNHEY and CDR2 SMNVEV (reference sequence). CDR3 in DNA: TGTGCCAGCAGTGTTAGCAATAGCAATCAGCCCCAGCATTTT. Translation: CASSVSNSNQPQHF.

The chain employs TRBV19 and TRBJ1-4; TRBD1 matches at 9 bases. Germline trimming cut 4 bases from V and 7 bases from J; bases unmatched to any gene: 7. The CDR3 runs to 15 residues. CDR1 and CDR2 (germline): LNHDA, SQIVND (reference sequence). CDR3 sequence reads: CASSNPGQGIEKLFF. CDR3 DNA: TGTGCCAGTAGTAACCCGGGACAGGGAATTGAAAAACTGTTTTTT.

The CDR3 is CASSSAVSGNTIYF. The DNA of the CDR3 is TGTGCCAGCAGTTCCGCGGTCTCTGGAAACACCATATATTTT. V is TRBV2 and J is TRBJ1-3, with unresolved D. V lost 5 bases and J 0 bases, leaving 8 bases between the germline ends. The CDR3 is made up of 14 amino acids. Germline lookup yields CDR1 SNHLY and CDR2 FYNNEI. The complete variable domain, with remaining parts taken from reference TRBV2 and TRBJ1-3, reads EPEVTQTPSHQVTQMGQEVILRCVPISNHLYFYWYRQILGQKVEFLVSFYNNEISEKSEIFDDQFSVERPDGSNFTLKIRSTKLEDSAMYFCASSSAVSGNTIYFGEGSWLTVV.

This chain uses TRBV7-2 with TRBJ2-7; TRBD1 matches at 8 bases. The CDR3 sequence is 16 residues long. V lost 4 bases to trimming and J lost 3 bases; unmatched junction nucleotides: 11. Germline V CDR1 and CDR2: SGHTA, FQGNSA. This CDR3 reads CASSSIGQGLNYEQYF. Here the CDR3 DNA reads TGTGCCAGCAGCTCCATCGGACAGGGTCTGAACTACGAGCAGTACTTC.